Here is one T cell receptor beta chain with its context. The Seattle patients joined while their infection was active and were tracked longitudinally afterward. The data originate from a study of blood T cell repertoires in COVID-19. About the research overall: Italy, Spain and the United States were the sources of the convalescent and acute COVID-19 samples. Sample material is recorded as cDNA or gDNA derived from T cells, B-cell-depleted T cells, or PBMCs.

The protocol was immunoSEQ multiplex PCR, while the TCRdb copy is restricted to in-frame clones and leaves out a portion. The data show approximately 180,000 clones, over 70% seen once. The germline gives CDR1 SNHLY, CDR2 FYNNEI. V lost 6 bases and J 0 bases, leaving 12 bases between the germline ends. The length of the CDR3 is 15 residues. The chain is built from TRBV2 and TRBJ1-5; D unclear. This TCR came from a middle-aged woman with COVID-19, enrolled during active disease. Sequencing used peripheral blood. The CDR3 DNA is TGTGCCAGCAGCCCCCCGGGAGCTAGCAATCAGCCCCAGCATTTT. Its protein product is CASSPPGASNQPQHF.